This T cell receptor (beta chain) was retrieved from a study of blood T cells in healthy people across ages (dated by TCRdb to between 2015 and 2017). About the study as a whole: In model experiments, template switching captured roughly one uniquely barcoded TCR beta cDNA molecule for every two T cells. To track age-related changes in TCR beta repertoire diversity, the study relied on deep sequencing normalized with unique cDNA molecular identifiers. Four age groups were formed from the donors: young (average 16 years), middle-aged (approximately 40), aged (roughly 59) and long-lived (less than 85). To avoid experimental bias, donors of different ages were randomly spread across the sequencing lanes. The study analyzed two additional independent replicas of 1 million unique cDNA reads from the same blood draw for two donors, one aged 18 to 30 and one aged 80 or older. General study outcomes and caveats: The CMV infection status of donors was not known, potentially confounding age-related changes in expanded clonotypes. Because profiling used bulk unsorted PBMCs, naive and antigen-experienced compartments could not be compared conclusively. Total diversity estimates from one million sequenced T cells were considered lower bounds and underestimates. A strong correlation was found between observed TCR beta diversity and the percentage of naive T cells measured by flow cytometry. Observed TCR beta diversity per million T cells fell roughly linearly with age, and a significant reduction was already apparent by age roughly 41. Compared with the aged group, more naive CD4+ T cells, fewer expanded clones and increased TCR diversity were shown by the long-lived group, suggesting age selection.

Trimming accounts for 3 bases at V and 0 bases at J, while the number of junction bases matched to no gene is 5. The cysteine opens and the phenylalanine closes a CDR3 of 17 amino acids. Only CDR3 DNA is held: 51 bases, read in frame from base 1. The library was generated by 5' RACE. Reads for this sample came from an Illumina HiSeq 2500. A second PCR of roughly 6 to 12 cycles was run with a J-beta primer mix and a sample-barcoded 5' primer. A template-switch 5' adaptor carrying 12 random nucleotides introduced a unique molecular identifier onto each TCR beta cDNA molecule. At least 3 million CDR3-containing paired-end reads were obtained from each sample. First-strand cDNA was synthesized from all RNA with the Mint cDNA synthesis kit, primed by a TRBC-specific oligonucleotide. Following uracil-DNA glycosylase treatment, a first 18-cycle PCR with universal primers M1SS and BC2_uni_R was performed on all cDNA. Processing in the source paper ran as follows. Each sample was normalized by randomly selecting 1 million high-quality reads, each carrying a distinct molecular identifier. Reads sharing molecular identifiers were discarded rather than binned into consensus sequences. MiTCR, with a Q25 quality threshold and the strictest error-elimination algorithm, was used for CDR3 identification, clonotype clustering and error correction. A nonparametric unseen species model using Euler transformation provided a lower-bound estimate of total TCR beta diversity. TCRdb redid the processing of the public reads, applying fastp at Q25 and MiXCR, and retained in-frame beta chains. Duplicate CDR3 protein sequences are folded into a single record with the most common DNA and genes. The V and J calls were determined by TCRdb, not by the authors. Counted in this sample were 1.5 million to 2 million distinct CDR3 sequences; roughly 27% of them appeared once. Clones ranked in the top ten supply approximately 7.7% of the sample.

The sample holds a few counts of this clonotype. Its antigen is unknown. Base qualities are not at hand, and no much larger clone is one base apart. Systemically healthy Caucasian individuals from Russia, about 38 in total and aged roughly 6 to 100 years, were included as donors. Ten milliliters of peripheral blood were drawn from each donor into EDTA-treated Vacutainer tubes. Ficoll-Paque density-gradient centrifugation was used to isolate PBMCs, with at least 6.5 million per sample. Trizol reagent was used to extract total RNA from the PBMCs, yielding at least 6 micrograms per sample. For every donor, an aliquot of PBMCs went through flow cytometry to measure the percentages of naive CD45RAhigh/CD27high T cells.

This TCR derives from a woman aged 25 to 39 in good health. Material: blood. The V and J genes are TRBV12-3 or TRBV12-4 and TRBJ2-6, with 7 central nucleotides matching TRBD1. The CDR3 in this case is CASSLGQPSSGANVLTF. Here is the DNA: TGTGCCAGCAGTTTGGGACAGCCTAGCTCTGGGGCCAACGTCCTGACTTTC.